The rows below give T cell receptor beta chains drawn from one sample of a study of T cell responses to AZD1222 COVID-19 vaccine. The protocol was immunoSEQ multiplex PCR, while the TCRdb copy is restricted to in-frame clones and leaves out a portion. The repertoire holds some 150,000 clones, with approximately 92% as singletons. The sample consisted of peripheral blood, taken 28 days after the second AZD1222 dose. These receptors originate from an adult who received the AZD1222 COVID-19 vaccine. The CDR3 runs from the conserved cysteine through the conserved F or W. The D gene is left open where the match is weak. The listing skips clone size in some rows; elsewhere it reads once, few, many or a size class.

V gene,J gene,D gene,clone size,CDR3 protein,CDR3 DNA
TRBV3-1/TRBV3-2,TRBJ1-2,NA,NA,CASSQDAGGGYGYTF,TGTGCCAGCAGCCAAGATGCGGGGGGAGGCTATGGCTACACCTTC
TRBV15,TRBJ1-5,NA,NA,CATSRENSGQPQHF,TGTGCCACCAGCAGAGAAAATAGCGGTCAGCCCCAGCATTTT
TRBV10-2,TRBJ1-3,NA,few,CATRRSGDSGNTIYF,TGCGCCACCCGTCGATCGGGAGATTCTGGAAACACCATATATTTT
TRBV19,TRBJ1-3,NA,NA,CASSTLIAGTISGNTIYF,TGTGCCAGTAGTACGCTTATCGCAGGGACGATCTCTGGAAACACCATATATTTT
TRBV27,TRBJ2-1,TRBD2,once,CASRGTSGRVSSYNEQFF,TGTGCCAGCAGAGGGACTAGCGGGAGGGTGAGCTCCTACAATGAGCAGTTCTTC
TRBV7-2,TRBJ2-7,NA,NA,CASSLWGDEQYF,TGTGCCAGCAGCTTGTGGGGGGACGAGCAGTACTTC
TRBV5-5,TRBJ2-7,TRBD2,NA,CASSLGILAGPSEQYF,TGTGCCAGCAGCTTAGGAATACTAGCGGGCCCCTCCGAGCAGTACTTC
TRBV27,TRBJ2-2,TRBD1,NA,CASSLGDRFTGELFF,TGTGCCAGCAGTTTAGGGGACAGGTTCACCGGGGAGCTGTTTTTT
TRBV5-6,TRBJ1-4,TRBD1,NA,CASSQGTAVSTNEKLFF,TGTGCCAGCAGCCAAGGGACAGCTGTTTCGACTAATGAAAAACTGTTTTTT
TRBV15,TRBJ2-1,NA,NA,CATSDGSSYNEQFF,TGTGCCACCAGCGACGGGAGCTCCTACAATGAGCAGTTCTTC
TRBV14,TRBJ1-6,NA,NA,CASSRRDKRSSPLHF,TGTGCCAGCAGCCGCCGGGACAAAAGAAGTTCACCCCTCCACTTT
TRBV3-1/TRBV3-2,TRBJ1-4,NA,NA,CASSHRGEKLFF,TGTGCCAGCAGCCACCGTGGGGAAAAACTGTTTTTT
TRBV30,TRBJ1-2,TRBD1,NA,CALGQGGGYTF,TGTGCCTTGGGACAGGGCGGGGGCTACACCTTC
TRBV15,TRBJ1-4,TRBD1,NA,CATSGGQGREKLFF,TGTGCCACCAGCGGCGGACAGGGTAGGGAAAAACTGTTTTTT
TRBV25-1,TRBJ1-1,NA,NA,CASSVYTNTEAFF,TGTGCCAGCAGTGTCTACACGAACACTGAAGCTTTCTTT
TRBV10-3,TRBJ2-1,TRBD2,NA,CAISEPTSGRGNEQFF,TGTGCCATCAGTGAGCCCACTAGCGGGAGGGGCAATGAGCAGTTCTTC
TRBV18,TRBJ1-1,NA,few,CASSEIGGNTEAFF,TGTGCCAGCTCTGAAATAGGCGGGAACACTGAAGCTTTCTTT
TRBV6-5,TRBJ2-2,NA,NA,CASEPGAAGELFF,TGTGCCAGCGAACCGGGGGCGGCCGGGGAGCTGTTTTTT
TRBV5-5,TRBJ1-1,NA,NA,CASIATEAFF,TGTGCCAGCATCGCTACTGAAGCTTTCTTT
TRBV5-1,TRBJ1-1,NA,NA,CASSLDQGTEAFF,TGCGCCAGCAGCTTGGATCAGGGAACCGAAGCTTTCTTT
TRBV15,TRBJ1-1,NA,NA,CATSRDLFTGNTEAFF,TGTGCCACCAGCAGAGATTTATTTACTGGGAACACTGAAGCTTTCTTT
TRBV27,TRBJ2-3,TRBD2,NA,CASRPLAGGTDTQYF,TGTGCCAGCAGGCCACTAGCGGGAGGGACAGATACGCAGTATTTT
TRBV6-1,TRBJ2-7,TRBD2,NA,CASSGTAAGGPYEQYF,TGTGCCAGCAGTGGAACGGCGGCGGGAGGGCCCTACGAGCAGTACTTC
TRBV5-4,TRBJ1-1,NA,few,CASTIVGSTEAFF,TGTGCCAGCACCATCGTAGGGTCGACTGAAGCTTTCTTT
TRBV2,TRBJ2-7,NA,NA,CASTGEGSYEQYF,TGTGCCAGCACCGGCGAGGGCTCCTACGAGCAGTACTTC
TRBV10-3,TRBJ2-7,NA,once,CAISEKGFEQYF,TGTGCCATCAGTGAAAAAGGGTTCGAGCAGTACTTC
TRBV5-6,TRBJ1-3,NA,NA,CASSLEGGSSGNTIYF,TGTGCCAGCAGCTTGGAGGGCGGGAGCTCTGGAAACACCATATATTTT
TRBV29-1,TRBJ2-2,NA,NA,CSVEGTGELFF,TGCAGCGTTGAGGGGACAGGGGAGCTGTTTTTT
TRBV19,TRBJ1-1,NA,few,CASSTREGGNTEAFF,TGTGCCAGTAGTACAAGGGAGGGGGGGAACACTGAAGCTTTCTTT
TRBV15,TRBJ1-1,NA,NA,CATSRDGTTEAFF,TGTGCCACCAGCCGGGACGGCACCACTGAAGCTTTCTTT
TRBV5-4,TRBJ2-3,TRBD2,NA,CASSLDGRPDTQYF,TGTGCCAGCAGCTTGGACGGGAGGCCAGATACGCAGTATTTT
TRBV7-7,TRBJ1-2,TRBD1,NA,CASSLEQGACYTF,TGTGCCAGCAGCTTAGAACAGGGGGCGTGCTACACCTTC
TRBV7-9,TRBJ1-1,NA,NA,CASRTQGIDTEAFF,TGTGCCAGCAGAACACAGGGAATCGACACTGAAGCTTTCTTT
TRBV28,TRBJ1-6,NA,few,CASSLAPYNSPLHF,TGTGCCAGCAGTTTAGCCCCCTATAATTCACCCCTCCACTTT
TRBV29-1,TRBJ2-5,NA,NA,CSVVAGIGETQYF,TGCAGCGTTGTCGCGGGTATAGGGGAGACCCAGTACTTC
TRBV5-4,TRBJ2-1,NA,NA,CASSFLNEQFF,TGTGCCAGCAGCTTTCTTAATGAGCAGTTCTTC
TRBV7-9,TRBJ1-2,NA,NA,CASSLERGRDPSEGYTF,TGTGCCAGCAGCTTAGAAAGGGGCAGGGACCCTTCTGAGGGCTACACCTTC
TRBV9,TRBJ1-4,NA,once,CASSVQGASTNEKLFF,TGTGCCAGCAGCGTACAAGGGGCCTCAACTAATGAAAAACTGTTTTTT
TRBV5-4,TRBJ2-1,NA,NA,CASSPAWNNEQFF,TGTGCCAGCAGCCCCGCATGGAACAATGAGCAGTTCTTC
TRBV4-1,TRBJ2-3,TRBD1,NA,CASSQVGTGIDTQYF,TGCGCCAGCAGCCAAGTGGGGACAGGCATAGATACGCAGTATTTT
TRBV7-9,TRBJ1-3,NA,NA,CASRVNSGNTIYF,TGTGCCAGCCGGGTGAACTCTGGAAACACCATATATTTT
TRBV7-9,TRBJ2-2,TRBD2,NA,CASSLPGGATGELFF,TGTGCCAGCAGCCTCCCGGGAGGAGCGACCGGGGAGCTGTTTTTT
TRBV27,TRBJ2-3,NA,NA,CASSLTGAPTDTQYF,TGTGCCAGCAGTCTCACGGGAGCCCCCACAGATACGCAGTATTTT
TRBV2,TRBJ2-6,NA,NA,CASSALSGANVLTF,TGTGCCAGCAGCGCCCTCTCTGGGGCCAACGTCCTGACTTTC
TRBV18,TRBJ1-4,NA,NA,CASSSRDANEKLFF,TGTGCCAGCTCATCCAGGGATGCTAATGAAAAACTGTTTTTT
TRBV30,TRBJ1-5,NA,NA,CAWSGQANQPQHF,TGTGCCTGGAGTGGACAGGCCAATCAGCCCCAGCATTTT
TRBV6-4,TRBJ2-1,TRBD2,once,CASSDRGLAGGEQFF,TGTGCCAGCAGTGACCGGGGACTAGCGGGGGGTGAGCAGTTCTTC
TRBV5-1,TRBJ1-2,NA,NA,CASSSTGTPRPYTF,TGCGCCAGCAGCTCCACCGGGACCCCTAGGCCCTACACCTTC
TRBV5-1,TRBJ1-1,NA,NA,CASSSTGSNTEAFF,TGCGCCAGCAGCTCTACAGGGTCTAACACTGAAGCTTTCTTT
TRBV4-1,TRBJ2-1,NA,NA,CASSQYLSGNSYNEQFF,TGCGCCAGCAGCCAATACCTCAGCGGAAACTCCTACAATGAGCAGTTCTTC
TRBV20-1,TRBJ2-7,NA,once,CSASVDGTAYEQYF,TGCAGTGCTAGTGTTGACGGGACGGCCTACGAGCAGTACTTC